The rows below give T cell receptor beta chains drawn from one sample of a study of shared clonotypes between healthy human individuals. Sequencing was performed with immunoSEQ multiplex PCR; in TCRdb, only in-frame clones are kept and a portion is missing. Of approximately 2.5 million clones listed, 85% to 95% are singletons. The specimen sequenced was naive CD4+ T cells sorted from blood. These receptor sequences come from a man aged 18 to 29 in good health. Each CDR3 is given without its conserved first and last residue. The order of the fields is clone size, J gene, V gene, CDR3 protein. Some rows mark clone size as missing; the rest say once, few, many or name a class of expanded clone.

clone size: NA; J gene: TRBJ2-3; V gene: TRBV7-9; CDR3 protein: ASSLVGQASTDTQY
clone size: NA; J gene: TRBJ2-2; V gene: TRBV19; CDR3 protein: ASSTPPSAQIPGELF
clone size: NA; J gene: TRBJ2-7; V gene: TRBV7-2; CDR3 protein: ASSRKPGQGSYEQY
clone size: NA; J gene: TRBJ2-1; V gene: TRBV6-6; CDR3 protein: ASSSSSGRVYNEQF
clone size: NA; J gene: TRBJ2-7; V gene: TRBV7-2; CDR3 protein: ASSLAWGPSYEQY
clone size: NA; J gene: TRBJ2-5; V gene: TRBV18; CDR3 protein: ASSPRDGTKETQY
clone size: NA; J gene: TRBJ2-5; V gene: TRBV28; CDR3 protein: ASSSLPKTGNLETQY
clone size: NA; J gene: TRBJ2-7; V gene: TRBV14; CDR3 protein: ASSLGQGKSYEQY
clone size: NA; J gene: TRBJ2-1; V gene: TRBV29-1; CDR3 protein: SVGQGAGEQF
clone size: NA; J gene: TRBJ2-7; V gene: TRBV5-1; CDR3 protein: ASSQTGGSYEQY
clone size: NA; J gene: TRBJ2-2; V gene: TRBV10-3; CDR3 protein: AISESRGAGTGELF
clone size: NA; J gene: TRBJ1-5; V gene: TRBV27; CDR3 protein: ASSLGSASQPQH
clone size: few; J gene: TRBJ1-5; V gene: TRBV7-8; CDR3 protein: ASSLVGQPQH
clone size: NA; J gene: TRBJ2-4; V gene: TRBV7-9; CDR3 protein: ASSEARGYSNIQY
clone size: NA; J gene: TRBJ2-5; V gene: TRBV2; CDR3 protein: ASSESGVPRETQY
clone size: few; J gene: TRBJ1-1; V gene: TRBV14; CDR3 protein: ASSHSSGRGRVTEAF
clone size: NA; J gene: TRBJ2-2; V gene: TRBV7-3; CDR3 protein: ASSLGTLAGGLF
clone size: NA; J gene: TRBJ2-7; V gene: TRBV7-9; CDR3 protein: ASSPEVGLVREQY
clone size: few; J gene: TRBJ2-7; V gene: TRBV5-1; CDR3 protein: ASSKGQGPYEQY
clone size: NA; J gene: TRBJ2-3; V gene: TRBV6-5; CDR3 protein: ASSRTSGSTDTQY
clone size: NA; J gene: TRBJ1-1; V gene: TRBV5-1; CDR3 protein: ASSLRQENTEAF
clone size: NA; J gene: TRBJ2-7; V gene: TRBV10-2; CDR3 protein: ASRDTGTGGWWEQY
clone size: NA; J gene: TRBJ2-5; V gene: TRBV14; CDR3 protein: ASSQGLFSGQETQY
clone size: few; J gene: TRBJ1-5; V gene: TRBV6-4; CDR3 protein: ASSANQPQH
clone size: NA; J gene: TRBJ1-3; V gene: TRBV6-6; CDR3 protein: ASRQQGAGGNTIY
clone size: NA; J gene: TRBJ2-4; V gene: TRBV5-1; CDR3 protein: ASSPLAGTKNIQY
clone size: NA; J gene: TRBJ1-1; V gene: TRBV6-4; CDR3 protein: ASSDSRQGGPLEAF
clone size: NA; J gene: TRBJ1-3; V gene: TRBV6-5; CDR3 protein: ASSYLNSGNTIY